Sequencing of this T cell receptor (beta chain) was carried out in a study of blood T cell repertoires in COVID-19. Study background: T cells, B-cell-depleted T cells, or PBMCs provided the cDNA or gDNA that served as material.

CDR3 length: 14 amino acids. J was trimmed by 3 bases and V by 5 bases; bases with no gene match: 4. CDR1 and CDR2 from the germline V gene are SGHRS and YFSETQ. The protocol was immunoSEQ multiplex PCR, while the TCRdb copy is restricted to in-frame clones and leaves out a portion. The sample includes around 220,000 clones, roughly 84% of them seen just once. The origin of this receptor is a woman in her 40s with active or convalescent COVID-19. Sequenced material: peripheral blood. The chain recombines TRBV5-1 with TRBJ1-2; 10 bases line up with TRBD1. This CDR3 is CASRAGTGDYGYTF. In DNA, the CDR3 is TGCGCCAGCAGGGCGGGGACAGGGGACTATGGCTACACCTTC.